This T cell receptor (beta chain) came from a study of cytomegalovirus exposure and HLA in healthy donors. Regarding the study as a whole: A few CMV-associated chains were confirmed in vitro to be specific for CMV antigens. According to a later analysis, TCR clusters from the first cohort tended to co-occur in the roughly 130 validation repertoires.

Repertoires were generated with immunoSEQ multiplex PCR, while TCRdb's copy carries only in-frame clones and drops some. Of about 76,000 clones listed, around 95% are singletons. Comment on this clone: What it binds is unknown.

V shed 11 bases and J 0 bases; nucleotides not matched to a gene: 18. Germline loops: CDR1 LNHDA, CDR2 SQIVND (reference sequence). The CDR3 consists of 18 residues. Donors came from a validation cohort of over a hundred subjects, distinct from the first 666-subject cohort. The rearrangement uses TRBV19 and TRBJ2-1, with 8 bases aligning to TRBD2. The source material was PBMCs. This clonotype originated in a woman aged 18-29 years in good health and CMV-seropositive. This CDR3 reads CASGGGSGGPSSYNEQFF. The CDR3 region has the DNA TGTGCCTCCGGGGGCGGGAGCGGGGGCCCCAGCTCCTACAATGAGCAGTTCTTC.